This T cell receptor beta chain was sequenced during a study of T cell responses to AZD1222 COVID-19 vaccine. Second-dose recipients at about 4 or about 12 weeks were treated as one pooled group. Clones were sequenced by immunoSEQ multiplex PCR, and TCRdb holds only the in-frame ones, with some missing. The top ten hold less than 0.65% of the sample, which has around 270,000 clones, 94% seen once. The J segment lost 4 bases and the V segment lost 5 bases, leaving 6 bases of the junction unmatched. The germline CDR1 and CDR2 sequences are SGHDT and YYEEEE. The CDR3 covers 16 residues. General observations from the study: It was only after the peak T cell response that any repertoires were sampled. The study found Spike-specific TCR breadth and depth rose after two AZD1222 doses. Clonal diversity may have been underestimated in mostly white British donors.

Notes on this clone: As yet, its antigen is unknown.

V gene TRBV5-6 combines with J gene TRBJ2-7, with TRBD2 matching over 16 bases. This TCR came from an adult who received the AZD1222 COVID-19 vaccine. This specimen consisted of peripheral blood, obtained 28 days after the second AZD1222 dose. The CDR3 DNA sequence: TGTGCCAGCAGATCGGGACTAGCGGGAGGGATATACGAGCAGTACTTC. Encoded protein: CASRSGLAGGIYEQYF. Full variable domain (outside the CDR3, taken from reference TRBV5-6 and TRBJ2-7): DAGVTQSPTHLIKTRGQQVTLRCSPKSGHDTVSWYQQALGQGPQFIFQYYEEEERQRGNFPDRFSGHQFPNYSSELNVNALLLGDSALYLCASRSGLAGGIYEQYFGPGTRLTVT.